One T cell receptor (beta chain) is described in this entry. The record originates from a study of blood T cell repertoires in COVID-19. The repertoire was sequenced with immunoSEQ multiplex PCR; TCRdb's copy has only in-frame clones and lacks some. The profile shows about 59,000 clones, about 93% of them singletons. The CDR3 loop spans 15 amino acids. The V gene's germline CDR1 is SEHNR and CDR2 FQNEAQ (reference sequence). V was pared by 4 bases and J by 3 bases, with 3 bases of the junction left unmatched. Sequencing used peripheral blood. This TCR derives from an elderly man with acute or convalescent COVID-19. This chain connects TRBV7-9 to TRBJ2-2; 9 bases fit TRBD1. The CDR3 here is CASSSRDRDTGELFF. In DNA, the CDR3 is TGTGCCAGCAGCTCCCGGGACAGGGACACCGGGGAGCTGTTTTTT.